Described below is a single T cell receptor beta chain sequence and its context. The sample comes from a study of blood T cell repertoires in COVID-19. Study-wide background: COVID-19 samples from acute and convalescent phases originated in the United States, Italy and Spain. PBMCs, B-cell-depleted T cells, or T cells were the source of the cDNA or gDNA that made up the material.

Methods used by the authors: Nucleated cell counts were estimated from reference gene primer amplification. The method was immunoSEQ multiplex PCR; TCRdb's version includes in-frame clones alone and lacks a portion of them. Clone size and the V and J calls come from that table; the DNA yielded D and trimming. This sample has approximately 80,000 clones, with less than 90% found just once. Input material: peripheral blood. This clonotype was obtained from a human donor in a cohort sampled during active COVID-19.

The CDR3 protein is CASSSQGSETQYF. The DNA of the CDR3 is TGCGCCAGCAGCTCGCAGGGGTCAGAGACCCAGTACTTC. The V call is TRBV5-1, the J call TRBJ2-5; possibly TRBD1 for D (6 bases). The CDR3 covers 13 residues. The V gene's germline CDR1 is SGHRS and CDR2 YFSETQ. Trimming left V 3 bases short and J 4 bases short, with 10 bases between.